This TCR beta chain emerged from a study of T cell repertoires in cytomegalovirus infection. Germline V gene data show CDR1 as SQVTM and CDR2 as ANQGSEA. Trimming removed 4 bases from V and 6 bases from J, with 13 bases in between. CDR3 length equals 13 residues. Notes on this clonotype: Its antigen is not known.

One entry per CDR3 protein results from TCRdb running MiXCR on the reads. The table lists roughly 140,000 distinct CDR3 sequences, 20% to 25% of them singletons. Study results and caveats: HLA-C-restricted CMV-specific TCR beta clonotypes were dominant in the ex vivo response. The cumulative frequency of public TCR beta families distinguished individuals who carried CMV together with the relevant HLA.

The sample comprised PBMCs. The V call is TRBV29-1, the J call TRBJ2-1; D unclear. The receptor was derived from a human donor in good health (CMV status not recorded). Some clones in this sample may be carry-over from other donors' samples. CDR3 loop: CSVVTVLVNEQFF. The CDR3, as DNA: TGCAGCGTTGTAACAGTGCTTGTCAATGAGCAGTTCTTC.